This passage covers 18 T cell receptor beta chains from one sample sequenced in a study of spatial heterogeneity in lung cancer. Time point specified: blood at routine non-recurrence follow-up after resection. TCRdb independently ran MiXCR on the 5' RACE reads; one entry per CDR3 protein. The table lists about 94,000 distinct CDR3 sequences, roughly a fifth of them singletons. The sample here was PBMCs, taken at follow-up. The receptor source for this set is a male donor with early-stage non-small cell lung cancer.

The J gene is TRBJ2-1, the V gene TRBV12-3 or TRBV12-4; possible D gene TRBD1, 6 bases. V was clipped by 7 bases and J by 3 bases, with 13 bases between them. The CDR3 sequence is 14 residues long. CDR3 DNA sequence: TGTGCCAGCACATATGGGGGCGGCTACAATGAGCAGTTCTTC. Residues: CASTYGGGYNEQFF.

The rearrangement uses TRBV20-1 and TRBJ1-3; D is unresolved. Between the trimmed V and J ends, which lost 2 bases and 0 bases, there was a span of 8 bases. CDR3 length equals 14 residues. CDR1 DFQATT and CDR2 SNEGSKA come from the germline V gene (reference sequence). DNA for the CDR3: TGCAGTGCTAGAAACAGCCGCTCTGGAAACACCATATATTTT. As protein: CSARNSRSGNTIYF.

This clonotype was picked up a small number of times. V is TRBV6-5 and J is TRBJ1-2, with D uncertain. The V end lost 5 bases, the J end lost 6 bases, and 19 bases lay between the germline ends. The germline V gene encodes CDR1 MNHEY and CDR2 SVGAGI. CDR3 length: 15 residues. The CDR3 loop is CASSPRFEQHHGYTF. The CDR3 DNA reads TGTGCCAGCAGTCCCCGGTTTGAACAGCACCATGGCTACACCTTC.

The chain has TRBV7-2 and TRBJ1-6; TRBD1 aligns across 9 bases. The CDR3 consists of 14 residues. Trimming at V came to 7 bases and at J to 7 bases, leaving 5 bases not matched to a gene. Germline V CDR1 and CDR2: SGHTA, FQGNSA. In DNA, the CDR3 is TGTGCCAGCAACCTACAGGGGGCGAATTCACCCCTCCACTTT. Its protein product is CASNLQGANSPLHF.

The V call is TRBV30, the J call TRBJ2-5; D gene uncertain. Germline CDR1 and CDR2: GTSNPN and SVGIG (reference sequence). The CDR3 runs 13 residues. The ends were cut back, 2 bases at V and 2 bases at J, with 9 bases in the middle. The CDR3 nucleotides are TGTGCCTGGAGTAGAACAGCGCAAGAGACCCAGTACTTC. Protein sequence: CAWSRTAQETQYF.

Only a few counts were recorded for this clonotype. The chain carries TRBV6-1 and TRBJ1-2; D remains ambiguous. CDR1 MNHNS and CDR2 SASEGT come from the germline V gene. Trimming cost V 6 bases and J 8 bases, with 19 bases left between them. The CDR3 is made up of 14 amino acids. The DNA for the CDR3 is TGTGCCAGCAGACTTCCGTGGGTTGAAGAGGGCTACACCTTC. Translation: CASRLPWVEEGYTF.

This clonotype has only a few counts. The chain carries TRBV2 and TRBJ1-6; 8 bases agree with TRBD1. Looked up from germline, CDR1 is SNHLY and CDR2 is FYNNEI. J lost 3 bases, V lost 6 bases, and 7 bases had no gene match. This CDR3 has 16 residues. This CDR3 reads CASSEDRAIYNSPLHF. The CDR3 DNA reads TGTGCCAGCAGCGAGGACAGGGCAATCTATAATTCACCCCTCCACTTT.

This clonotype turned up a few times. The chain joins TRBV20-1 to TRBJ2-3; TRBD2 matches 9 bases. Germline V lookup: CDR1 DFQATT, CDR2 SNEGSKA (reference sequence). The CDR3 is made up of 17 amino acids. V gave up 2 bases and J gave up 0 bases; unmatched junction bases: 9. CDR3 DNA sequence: TGCAGTGCTAGATCCGCGGGGGGGCGAACTAGCACAGATACGCAGTATTTT. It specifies CSARSAGGRTSTDTQYF.

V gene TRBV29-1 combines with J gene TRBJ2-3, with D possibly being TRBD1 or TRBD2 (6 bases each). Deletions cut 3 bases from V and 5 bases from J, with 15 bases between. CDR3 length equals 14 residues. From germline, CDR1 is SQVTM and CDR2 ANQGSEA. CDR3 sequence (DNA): TGCAGCGTTGACAAAGGAGGGGACATAGATACGCAGTATTTT. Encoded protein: CSVDKGGDIDTQYF.

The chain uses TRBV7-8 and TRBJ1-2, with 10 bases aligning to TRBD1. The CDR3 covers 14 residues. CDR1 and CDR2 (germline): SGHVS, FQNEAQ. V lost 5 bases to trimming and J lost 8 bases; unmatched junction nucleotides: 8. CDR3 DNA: TGTGCCAGCAGCCCCCCTGGGACAGGGGTAGGCTACACCTTC. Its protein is CASSPPGTGVGYTF.

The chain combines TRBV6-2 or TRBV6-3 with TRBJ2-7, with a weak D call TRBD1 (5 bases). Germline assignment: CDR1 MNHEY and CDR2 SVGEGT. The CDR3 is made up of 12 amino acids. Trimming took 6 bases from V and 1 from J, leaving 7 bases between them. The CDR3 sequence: CASRTASYEQYV. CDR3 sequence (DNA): TGTGCCAGCAGGACAGCTTCCTACGAGCAGTACGTC.

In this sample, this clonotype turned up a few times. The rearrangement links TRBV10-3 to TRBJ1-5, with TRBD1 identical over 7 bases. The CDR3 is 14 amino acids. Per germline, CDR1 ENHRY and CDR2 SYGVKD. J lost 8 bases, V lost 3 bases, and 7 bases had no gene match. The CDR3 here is CAISEGGGAEPQHF. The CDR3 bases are TGTGCCATCAGTGAAGGAGGGGGCGCGGAGCCCCAGCATTTT.

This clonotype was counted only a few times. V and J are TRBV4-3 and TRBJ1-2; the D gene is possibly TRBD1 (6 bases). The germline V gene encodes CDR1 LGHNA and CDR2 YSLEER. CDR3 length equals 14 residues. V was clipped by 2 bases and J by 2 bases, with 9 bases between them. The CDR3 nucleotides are TGCGCCAGCAGCCAACCGGGACAAAACTATGGCTACACCTTC. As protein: CASSQPGQNYGYTF.

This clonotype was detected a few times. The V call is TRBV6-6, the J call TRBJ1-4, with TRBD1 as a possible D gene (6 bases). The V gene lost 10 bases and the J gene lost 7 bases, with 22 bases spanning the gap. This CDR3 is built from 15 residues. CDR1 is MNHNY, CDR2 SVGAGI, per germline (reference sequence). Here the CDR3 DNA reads TGTGCCACCCTTTTCGGTAGGGGGTATAGTGAAAAACTGTTTTTT. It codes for CATLFGRGYSEKLFF.

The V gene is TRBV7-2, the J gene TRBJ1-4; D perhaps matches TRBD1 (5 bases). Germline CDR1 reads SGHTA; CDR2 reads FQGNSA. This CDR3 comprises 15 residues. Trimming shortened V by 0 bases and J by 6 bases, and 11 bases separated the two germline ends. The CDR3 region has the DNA TGTGCCAGCAGCTTAGCGCGGGCAGGGTATGAAAAACTGTTTTTT. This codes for CASSLARAGYEKLFF.

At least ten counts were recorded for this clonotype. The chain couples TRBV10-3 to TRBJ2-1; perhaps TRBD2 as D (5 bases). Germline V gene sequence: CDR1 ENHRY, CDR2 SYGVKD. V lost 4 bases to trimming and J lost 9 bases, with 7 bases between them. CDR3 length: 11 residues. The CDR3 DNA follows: TGTGCCATCAGTGGGACTGGTGAGCAGTTCTTC. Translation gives CAISGTGEQFF.

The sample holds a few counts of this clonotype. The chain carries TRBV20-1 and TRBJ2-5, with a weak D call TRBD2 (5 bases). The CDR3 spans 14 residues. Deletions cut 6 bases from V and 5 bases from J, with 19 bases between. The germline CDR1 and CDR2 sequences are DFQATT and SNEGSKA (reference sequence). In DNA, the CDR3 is TGCAGTGCCCCCCCCAAGCGGCGACCGGAGACCCAGTACTTC. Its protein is CSAPPKRRPETQYF.

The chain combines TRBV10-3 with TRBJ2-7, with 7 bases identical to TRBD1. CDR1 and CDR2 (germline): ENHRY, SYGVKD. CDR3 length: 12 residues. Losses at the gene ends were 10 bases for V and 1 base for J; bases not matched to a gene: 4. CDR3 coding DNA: TGTGCCACTCGACAGGGTTCCTACGAGCAGTACGTC. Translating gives CATRQGSYEQYV.